This T cell receptor beta chain appears in the sequencing data of a study of shared clonotypes between healthy human individuals. Study outcomes and limitations: Sample collection involved blood only; tissue repertoires are likely different.

The CDR3 has 16 residues. CDR1 and CDR2 (germline): LNHDA, SQIVND (reference sequence). The germline V and J ends were trimmed by 5 bases and 3 bases, with 17 bases remaining between them. Under the authors' procedure: Junction-only sequences produced by ImmunoSEQ had no quality scores, so filtering differed. Libraries were prepared by immunoSEQ multiplex PCR; TCRdb keeps only in-frame clonotypes and omits some of them. V, J and clone size reflect that table, while D and trimming were determined from the DNA. In the table there are 300,000 or so clones, around two thirds of which are singletons. The sample holds a few counts of this clone. Its antigen is not identified.

Sample: memory CD4+ T cells sorted from blood. The sample's subset: CD45RA-negative fraction. V and J are TRBV19 and TRBJ1-5; D is unresolved. This TCR was sampled from a man younger than 40 in good health. In nucleotides, the CDR3 is TGTGCCAGTAGTTTTGGCAGCCGAGTATTCAATCAGCCCCAGCATTTT. Amino acids: CASSFGSRVFNQPQHF.